This T cell receptor (beta chain) was observed in a study of shared clonotypes between healthy human individuals. Study summary: Each donor's CD8 memory used one plate, CD8 naive two, each CD4 subset three. Study conclusions and caveats: Naive subsets tended to show greater estimated richness than memory subsets.

Turning to this clone: The antigen remains unidentified.

Execution of the assay was at deep level. Original processing notes: ImmunoSEQ output lacked quality scores and full-length reads, limiting matched filtering. Some clones are missing from TCRdb's copy, which holds only in-frame ones; the method was immunoSEQ multiplex PCR. V, J and clone size are taken as reported in that table, and D and trimming were inferred from the DNA itself. The profile covers around 690,000 clones, with less than 95% appearing a single time and 34% taken by the ten largest. The CDR3 runs to 15 residues. From germline, CDR1 is ENHRY and CDR2 SYGVKD. J gave up 7 bases and V 0 bases, and 9 bases lay outside the gene matches.

This TCR was sampled from a man between 18 and 35 years old in good health. Some clones in this sample may be carry-over from other donors' samples. Material: memory CD8+ T cells from PBMCs. The subset was: CD45RO+ cells pooled with CCR7-negative TemRA cells. The chain couples TRBV10-3 to TRBJ2-7; TRBD2 aligns across 7 bases. The CDR3 here is CAISESGREIGEQYF. The CDR3 DNA is TGTGCCATCAGTGAGTCCGGGCGGGAGATTGGAGAGCAGTACTTC.